This T cell receptor beta chain derives from a study of T cell changes during pregnancy in multiple sclerosis. Measured with immunoSEQ multiplex PCR; TCRdb has only the in-frame clones, and not every one. This table holds roughly 66,000 clones, approximately 92% found once. The CDR3 spans 15 residues. The ends lost 8 bases at V and 2 bases at J; junction bases unmatched: 7. Germline assignment: CDR1 LNHDA and CDR2 SQIVND (reference sequence). This TCR came from a female donor with multiple sclerosis, enrolled in a pregnancy study. The sample here was peripheral blood, taken in the first trimester of pregnancy. This chain uses TRBV19 with TRBJ2-2; 8 nucleotides align to TRBD1. The chain's CDR3 is CASAAAGGNTGELFF. The DNA for the CDR3 is TGTGCCAGTGCCGCGGCAGGGGGCAACACCGGGGAGCTGTTTTTT.